This T cell receptor beta chain was captured by sequencing in a study of CD8+ T cells in alopecia areata. Study in general: In an open-label trial, patients got 5 to 10 mg tofacitinib twice daily. Affected scalp percentage set treated patients' severity scores.

In germline, CDR1 is MNHEY, CDR2 SVGAGI. The length of the CDR3 is 12 residues. V was pared by 4 bases and J by 13 bases, with 14 bases between. The sample's treatment: oral pan-JAK inhibitor, 5-10 mg twice daily. PBMCs, the starting material, were the source of sorted CD4+ and CD8+ T cells. Study conclusions and caveats: Because of a solitary nonresponder, the connection of baseline CD8+ expansion to response stays uncertain.

With respect to this clone: What it binds is not known.

TCR sequencing used cDNA made by reverse transcription of extracted RNA. Sequenced by immunoSEQ multiplex PCR; TCRdb stores in-frame clones only, minus some. This table has 150,000 to 200,000 clones, under 80% appearing once. Sequencing was performed on CD4+ T cells sorted from blood, taken at approximately week 50, from a patient treated with tofacitinib. The chain recombines TRBV6-5 with TRBJ1-5; D is possibly TRBD1 (5 bases). This receptor was identified in a human donor with alopecia areata. DNA of the CDR3: TGTGCCAGCAGTTCCTCCACGGGACTACAGCATTTT. Protein sequence: CASSSSTGLQHF.